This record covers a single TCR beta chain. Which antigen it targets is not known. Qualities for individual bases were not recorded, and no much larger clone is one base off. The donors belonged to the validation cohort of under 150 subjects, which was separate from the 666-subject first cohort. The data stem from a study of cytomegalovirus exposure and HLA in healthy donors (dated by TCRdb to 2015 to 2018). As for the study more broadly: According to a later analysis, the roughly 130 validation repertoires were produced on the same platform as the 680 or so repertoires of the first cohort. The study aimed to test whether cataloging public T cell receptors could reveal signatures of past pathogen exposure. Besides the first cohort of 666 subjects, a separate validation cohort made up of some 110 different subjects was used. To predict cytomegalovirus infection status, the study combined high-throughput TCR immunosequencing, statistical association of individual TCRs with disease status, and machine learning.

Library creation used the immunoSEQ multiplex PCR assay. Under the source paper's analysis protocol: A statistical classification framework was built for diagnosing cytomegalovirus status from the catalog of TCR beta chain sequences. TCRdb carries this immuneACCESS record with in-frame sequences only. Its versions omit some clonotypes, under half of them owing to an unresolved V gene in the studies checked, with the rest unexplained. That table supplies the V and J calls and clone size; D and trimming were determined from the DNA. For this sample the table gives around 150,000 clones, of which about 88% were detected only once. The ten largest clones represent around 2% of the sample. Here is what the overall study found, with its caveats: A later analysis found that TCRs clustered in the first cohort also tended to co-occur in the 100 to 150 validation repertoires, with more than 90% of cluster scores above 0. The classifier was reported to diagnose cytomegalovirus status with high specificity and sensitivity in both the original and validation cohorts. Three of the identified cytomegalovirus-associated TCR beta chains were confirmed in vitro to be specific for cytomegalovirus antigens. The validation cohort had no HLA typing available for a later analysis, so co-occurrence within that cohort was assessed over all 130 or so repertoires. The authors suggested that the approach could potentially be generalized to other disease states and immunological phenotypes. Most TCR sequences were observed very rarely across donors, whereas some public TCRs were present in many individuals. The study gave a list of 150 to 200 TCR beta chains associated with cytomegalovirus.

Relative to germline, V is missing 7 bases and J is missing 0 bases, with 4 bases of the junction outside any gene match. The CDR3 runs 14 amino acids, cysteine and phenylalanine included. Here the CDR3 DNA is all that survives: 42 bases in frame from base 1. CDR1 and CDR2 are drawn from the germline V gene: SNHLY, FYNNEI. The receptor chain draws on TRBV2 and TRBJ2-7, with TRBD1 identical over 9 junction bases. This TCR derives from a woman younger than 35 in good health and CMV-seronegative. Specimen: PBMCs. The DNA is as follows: TGTGCCAGCACCCGGGACAGGGACTCCTACGAGCAGTACTTC. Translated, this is CASTRDRDSYEQYF.